One and the same sample provided the 10 T cell receptor beta chains below, sequenced in a study of blood T cells in healthy people across ages (dated by TCRdb to the mid-2010s). Libraries were constructed by 5' RACE. Sequencing was carried out with an Illumina HiSeq 2500. A second PCR of about 6 to 11 cycles was performed with a sample-barcoded 5' primer and a J-beta primer mix. Using fastp at Q25 and MiXCR, TCRdb reprocessed the public reads and kept productive beta chains. Here each entry gathers all rows of one CDR3 protein and keeps the most common genes and DNA. The sample table records some 1.5 million distinct CDR3 sequences; over 25% of these occur just once. Roughly 8% of the sample goes to the ten largest clones. The sequencing sample was made of blood. These receptors all stem from a woman aged 25 to 39 in good health.

V gene TRBV12-5 combines with J gene TRBJ2-7; the D gene is possibly TRBD2 (5 bases). This CDR3 contains 13 residues. Germline values: CDR1 LGHNT, CDR2 FRNRAP. The DNA for the CDR3 is TGTGTCAGCTCGGGGTGGGACTCCTACGAGCAGTACTTC. This codes for CVSSGWDSYEQYF.

The V gene is TRBV4-3, the J gene TRBJ2-1, with D hard to call. This CDR3 has 14 amino acids. V lost 3 bases, J lost 10 bases, and 16 bases lay in between. CDR1 and CDR2 (germline): LGHNA, YSLEER. The CDR3 DNA reads as TGCGCCAGCAGCCATGCCGACGGAAGGTACGAGCAGTTCTTC. Residues: CASSHADGRYEQFF.

This clonotype was observed a handful of times. This sequence joins TRBV7-2 and TRBJ2-3; 10 nucleotides match TRBD2. The CDR3 runs to 13 residues. The junction had 5 bases not matched to a gene; V was cut back by 9 bases and J by 5 bases. The germline CDR1 and CDR2 sequences are SGHTA and FQGNSA. The CDR3 bases are TGTGCCAGTGTAGCGGGAGGCTTAGATACGCAGTATTTT. It codes for CASVAGGLDTQYF.

About this clonotype itself: This may be a read error: a much more frequent sequence differs by one nucleotide. The V and J genes are TRBV27 and TRBJ2-7; 10 bases fit TRBD2. Losses at the gene ends were 5 bases for V and 6 bases for J; bases not matched to a gene: 10. This CDR3 comprises 15 residues. Germline values: CDR1 MNHEY, CDR2 SMNVEV (reference sequence). The CDR3 nucleotides read TGTGCCAGCAGTCCCGGACTAGCGGAAGGTTCCGAGCAGTACTTC. This sequence encodes CASSPGLAEGSEQYF.

This clonotype was counted a few times. The chain couples TRBV3-1 to TRBJ2-5; TRBD2 aligns across 15 bases. Trimming took 6 bases from V and 1 from J; bases not matched to a gene: 9. This CDR3 contains 18 residues. Germline CDR1 and CDR2: LGHDT and YNNKEL (reference sequence). The CDR3 DNA reads TGTGCCAGCAGTCGGACTAGCGGGGGGGCTTTCTCCCAAGAGACCCAGTACTTC. Its translation is CASSRTSGGAFSQETQYF.

In this sample, this clonotype turned up many times. The chain joins TRBV5-4 to TRBJ2-1; TRBD2 agrees at 15 bases. J was trimmed by 7 bases and V by 4 bases; bases with no gene match: 6. Germline CDR1 reads SGHNT; CDR2 reads YYREEE (reference sequence). The CDR3 runs 16 residues. DNA for the CDR3: TGTGCCAGCAGCCTAGCGGGGACTAGCGGGGGGAATGAGCAGTTCTTC. This gives the protein CASSLAGTSGGNEQFF.

The chain recombines TRBV5-1 with TRBJ2-3; D is perhaps TRBD2 (5 bases). The CDR3 is 15 amino acids. Looked up from germline, CDR1 is SGHRS and CDR2 is YFSETQ. V gave up 0 bases and J gave up 0 bases, with 8 bases separating them. The CDR3 region has the DNA TGCGCCAGCAGCTTGGCCCAGCGGAGCACAGATACGCAGTATTTT. It encodes CASSLAQRSTDTQYF. Complete variable domain (other parts from reference TRBV5-1 and TRBJ2-3): KAGVTQTPRYLIKTRGQQVTLSCSPISGHRSVSWYQQTPGQGLQFLFEYFSETQRNKGNFPGRFSGRQFSNSRSEMNVSTLELGDSALYLCASSLAQRSTDTQYFGPGTRLTVL.

This clonotype has only a few counts. This chain joins TRBV20-1 and TRBJ2-5, with a weak D call TRBD2 (7 bases). The CDR3 totals 14 residues. Germline CDR1 reads DFQATT; CDR2 reads SNEGSKA (reference sequence). Trimming removed 5 bases at V and 2 bases at J, with 15 bases between. The CDR3 nucleotides are TGCAGTGCTTCCAACGGGGGGCTACAAGAGACCCAGTACTTC. As protein: CSASNGGLQETQYF.

This rearrangement joins TRBV4-1 to TRBJ2-3, with D perhaps TRBD1 (5 bases). Germline V lookup: CDR1 MGHRA, CDR2 YSYEKL. The V end was cut by 1 base, the J end by 2 bases, with 10 bases between. The CDR3 is 15 amino acids. CDR3 DNA sequence: TGCGCCAGCAGCCAAGTTGGGGCAAACACAGATACGCAGTATTTT. Protein: CASSQVGANTDTQYF.

The rearrangement joins TRBV20-1 to TRBJ1-1; 7 positions agree with TRBD1. The CDR3 runs 14 residues. Germline trimming cut 3 bases from V and 5 bases from J; bases unmatched to any gene: 9. CDR1 and CDR2 from the germline V gene are DFQATT and SNEGSKA (reference sequence). In nucleotides, the CDR3 is TGCAGTGCTAGCCCATTCCTACAGGGGACTGAAGCTTTCTTT. Its translation is CSASPFLQGTEAFF.